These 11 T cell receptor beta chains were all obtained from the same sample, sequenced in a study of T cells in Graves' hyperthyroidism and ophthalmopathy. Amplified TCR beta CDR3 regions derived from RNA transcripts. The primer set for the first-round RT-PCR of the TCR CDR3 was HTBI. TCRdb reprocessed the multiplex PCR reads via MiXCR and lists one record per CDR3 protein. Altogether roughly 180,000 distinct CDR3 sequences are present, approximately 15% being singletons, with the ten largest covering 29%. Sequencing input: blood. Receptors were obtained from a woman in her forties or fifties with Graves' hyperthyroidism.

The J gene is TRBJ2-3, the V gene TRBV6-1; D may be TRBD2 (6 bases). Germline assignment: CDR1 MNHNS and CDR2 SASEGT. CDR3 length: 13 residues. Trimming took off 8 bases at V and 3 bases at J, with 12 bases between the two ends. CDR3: CASGASETDTQYF. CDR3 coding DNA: TGTGCCAGCGGGGCTAGCGAGACAGATACGCAGTATTTT.

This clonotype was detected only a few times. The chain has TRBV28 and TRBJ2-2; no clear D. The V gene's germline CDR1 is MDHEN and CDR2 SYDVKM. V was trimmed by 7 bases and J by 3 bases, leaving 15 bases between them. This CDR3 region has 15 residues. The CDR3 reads CASTPTRSDTGELFF. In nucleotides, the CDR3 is TGTGCCAGCACCCCAACCAGGTCGGACACCGGGGAGCTGTTTTTT.

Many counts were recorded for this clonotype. Here the CDR3 reads CASSRGAQGGGYTF. The CDR3, as DNA: TGTGCCAGCAGTCGCGGAGCACAGGGGGGAGGCTACACCTTC. V and J are TRBV2 and TRBJ1-2; 8 positions match TRBD1. The trim removed 5 bases at V and 8 bases at J, leaving 10 bases unmatched. The CDR3 has 14 amino acids. CDR1 and CDR2 from the germline V gene are SNHLY and FYNNEI.

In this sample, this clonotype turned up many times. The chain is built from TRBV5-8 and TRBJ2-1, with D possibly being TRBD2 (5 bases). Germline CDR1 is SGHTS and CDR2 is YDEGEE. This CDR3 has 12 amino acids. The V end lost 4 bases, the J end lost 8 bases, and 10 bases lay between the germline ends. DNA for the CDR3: TGTGCCAGCAGCCCGGACTGGGATGAGCAGTTCTTC. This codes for CASSPDWDEQFF.

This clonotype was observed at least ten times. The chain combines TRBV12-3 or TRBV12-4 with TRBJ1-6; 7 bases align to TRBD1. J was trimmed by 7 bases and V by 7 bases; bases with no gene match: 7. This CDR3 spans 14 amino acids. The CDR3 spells CASKLTGWNSPLHF. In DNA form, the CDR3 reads TGTGCCAGCAAGCTGACAGGGTGGAATTCACCCCTCCACTTT.

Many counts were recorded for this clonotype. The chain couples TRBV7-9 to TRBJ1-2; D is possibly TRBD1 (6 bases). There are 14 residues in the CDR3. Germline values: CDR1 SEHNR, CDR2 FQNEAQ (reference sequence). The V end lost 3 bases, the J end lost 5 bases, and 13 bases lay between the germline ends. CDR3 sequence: CASSFRGQGYGYTF. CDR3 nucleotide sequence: TGTGCCAGCAGCTTTCGGGGTCAGGGGTATGGCTACACCTTC.

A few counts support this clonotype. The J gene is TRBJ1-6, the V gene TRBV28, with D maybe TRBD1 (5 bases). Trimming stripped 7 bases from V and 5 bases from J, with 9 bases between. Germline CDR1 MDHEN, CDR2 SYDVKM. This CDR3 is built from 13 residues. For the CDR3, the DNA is TGTGCCAGCAAATCACAGGATAATTCACCCCTCCACTTT. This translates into CASKSQDNSPLHF.

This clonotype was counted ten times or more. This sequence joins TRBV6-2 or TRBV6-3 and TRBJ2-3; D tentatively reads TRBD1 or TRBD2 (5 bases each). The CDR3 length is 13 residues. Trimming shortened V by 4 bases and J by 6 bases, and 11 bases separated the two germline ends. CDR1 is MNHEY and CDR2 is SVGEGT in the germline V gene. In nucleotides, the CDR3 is TGTGCCAGCAGTTCGGGACGGCAGGATACGCAGTATTTT. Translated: CASSSGRQDTQYF.

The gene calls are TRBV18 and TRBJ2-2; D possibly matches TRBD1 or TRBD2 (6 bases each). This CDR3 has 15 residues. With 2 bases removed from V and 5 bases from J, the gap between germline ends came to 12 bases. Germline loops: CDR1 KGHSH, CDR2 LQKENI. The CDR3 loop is CASSPRGTGTGELFF. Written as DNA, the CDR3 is TGTGCCAGCTCACCAAGGGGGACTGGGACCGGGGAGCTGTTTTTT. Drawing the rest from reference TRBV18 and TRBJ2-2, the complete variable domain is NAGVMQNPRHLVRRRGQEARLRCSPMKGHSHVYWYRQLPEEGLKFMVYLQKENIIDESGMPKERFSAEFPKEGPSILRIQQVVRGDSAAYFCASSPRGTGTGELFFGEGSRLTVL.

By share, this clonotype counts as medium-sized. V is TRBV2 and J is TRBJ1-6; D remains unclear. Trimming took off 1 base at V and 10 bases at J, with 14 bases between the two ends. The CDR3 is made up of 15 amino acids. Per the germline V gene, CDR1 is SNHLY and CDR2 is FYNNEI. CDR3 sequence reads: CASSEVEDSGSPLHF. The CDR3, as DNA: TGTGCCAGCAGTGAAGTCGAGGATTCTGGATCACCCCTCCACTTT.

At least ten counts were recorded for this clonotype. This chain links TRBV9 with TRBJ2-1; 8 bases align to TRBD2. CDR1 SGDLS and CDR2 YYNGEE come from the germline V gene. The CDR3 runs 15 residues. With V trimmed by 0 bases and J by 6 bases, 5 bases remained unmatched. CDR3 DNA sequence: TGTGCCAGCAGCGTAGGAGGGCGGGGGGTCAATGAGCAGTTCTTC. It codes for CASSVGGRGVNEQFF. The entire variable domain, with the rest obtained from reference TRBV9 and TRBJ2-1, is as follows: DSGVTQTPKHLITATGQRVTLRCSPRSGDLSVYWYQQSLDQGLQFLIQYYNGEERAKGNILERFSAQQFPDLHSELNLSSLELGDSALYFCASSVGGRGVNEQFFGPGTRLTVL.